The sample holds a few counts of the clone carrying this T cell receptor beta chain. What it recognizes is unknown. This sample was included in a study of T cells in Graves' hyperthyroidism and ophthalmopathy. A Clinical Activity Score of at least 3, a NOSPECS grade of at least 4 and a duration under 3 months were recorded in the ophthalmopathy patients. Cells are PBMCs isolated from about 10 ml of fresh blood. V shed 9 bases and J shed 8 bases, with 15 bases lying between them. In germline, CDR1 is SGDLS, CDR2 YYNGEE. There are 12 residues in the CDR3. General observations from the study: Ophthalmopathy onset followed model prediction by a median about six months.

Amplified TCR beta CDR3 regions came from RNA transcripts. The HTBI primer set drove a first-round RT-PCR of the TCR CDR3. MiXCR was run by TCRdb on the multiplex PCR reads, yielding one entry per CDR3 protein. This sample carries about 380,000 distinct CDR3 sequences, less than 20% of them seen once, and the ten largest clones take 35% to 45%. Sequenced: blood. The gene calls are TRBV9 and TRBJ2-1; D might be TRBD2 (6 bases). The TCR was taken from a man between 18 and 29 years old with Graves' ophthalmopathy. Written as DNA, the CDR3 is TGTGCCACCGGGACGGAGGGCGATGAGCAGTTCTTC. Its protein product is CATGTEGDEQFF. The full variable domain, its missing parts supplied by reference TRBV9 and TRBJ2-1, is DSGVTQTPKHLITATGQRVTLRCSPRSGDLSVYWYQQSLDQGLQFLIQYYNGEERAKGNILERFSAQQFPDLHSELNLSSLELGDSALYFCATGTEGDEQFFGPGTRLTVL.